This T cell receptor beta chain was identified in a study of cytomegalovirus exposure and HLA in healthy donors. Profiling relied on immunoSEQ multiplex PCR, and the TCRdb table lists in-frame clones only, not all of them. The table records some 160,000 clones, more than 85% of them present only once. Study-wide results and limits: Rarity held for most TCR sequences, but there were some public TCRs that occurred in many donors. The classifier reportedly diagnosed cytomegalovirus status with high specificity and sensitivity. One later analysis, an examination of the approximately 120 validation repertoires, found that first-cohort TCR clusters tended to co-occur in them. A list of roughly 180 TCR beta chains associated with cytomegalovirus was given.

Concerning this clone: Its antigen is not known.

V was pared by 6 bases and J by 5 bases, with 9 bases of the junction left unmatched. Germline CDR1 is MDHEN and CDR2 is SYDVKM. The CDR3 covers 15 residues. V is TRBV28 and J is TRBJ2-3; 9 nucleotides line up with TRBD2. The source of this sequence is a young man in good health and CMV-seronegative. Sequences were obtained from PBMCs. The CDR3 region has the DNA TGTGCCAGCAGCCCCGGGTCTAGCGGGATAGATACGCAGTATTTT. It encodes CASSPGSSGIDTQYF.